Listed here are 7 T cell receptor beta chains from one sample, sequenced in a study of blood T cell repertoires in COVID-19 (dated by TCRdb to 2020 to 2021). Library preparation used the immunoSEQ multiplex PCR assay. TCRdb limited this immuneACCESS table to in-frame rearrangements with V and J called. A share of clones is missing; checked studies link under half to unresolved V genes, and the rest is unexplained. This sample is represented by about 300,000 clones; nearly 90% of them were singletons. Of the sample, approximately 5.3% falls within the top ten clones. The sequencing sample was made of PBMCs or T cells enriched from blood (not recorded which). These receptors came from a woman in her 30s who had recovered from COVID-19.

The J gene is TRBJ1-2, the V gene TRBV19; TRBD1 might be the D (5 bases). CDR1 is LNHDA, CDR2 SQIVND, per germline (reference sequence). The CDR3 is 15 residues long. V shed 1 base and J shed 8 bases, with 17 bases lying between them. This CDR3 is CASSIGEGATWGYTF. In nucleotides, the CDR3 is TGTGCCAGTAGTATAGGGGAAGGGGCCACTTGGGGCTACACCTTC.

The chain combines TRBV3-1 (or the pseudogene TRBV3-2) with TRBJ1-4; D is uncertain. This CDR3 contains 14 residues. Germline CDR1 LGHDT, CDR2 YNNKEL (reference sequence). V lost 4 bases to trimming and J lost 6 bases, with 12 bases between them. CDR3 DNA: TGTGCCAGCAGCCCCGCGGTAATGGATGAAAAACTGTTTTTT. It specifies CASSPAVMDEKLFF.

The chain employs TRBV6-5 and TRBJ1-2; TRBD1 aligns across 7 bases. In germline, CDR1 is MNHEY, CDR2 SVGAGI. With V trimmed by 3 bases and J by 4 bases, 11 bases remained unmatched. The CDR3 extends over 16 amino acids. CDR3 region: CASSYGDSLRIYGYTF. The DNA of the CDR3 is TGTGCCAGCAGTTATGGGGACAGCTTAAGAATCTATGGCTACACCTTC.

The rearrangement joins TRBV9 to TRBJ1-3, with D possibly matching TRBD1 (5 bases). CDR1 SGDLS and CDR2 YYNGEE come from the germline V gene. CDR3 size: 16 residues. V lost 0 bases and J 0 bases, leaving 10 bases between the germline ends. The CDR3 DNA reads as TGTGCCAGCAGCGTAGAGGGGACTTTCTCTGGAAACACCATATATTTT. It is translated as CASSVEGTFSGNTIYF.

V and J are TRBV7-2 and TRBJ2-1; 7 bases align to TRBD1. Unmatched junction bases numbered 4, after V lost 1 base and J lost 4 bases. The germline gives CDR1 SGHTA, CDR2 FQGNSA. The CDR3 is 15 residues long. The CDR3 reads CASSLGQGEYNEQFF. CDR3 sequence (DNA): TGTGCCAGCAGCTTAGGACAGGGTGAGTACAATGAGCAGTTCTTC.

The chain recombines TRBV19 with TRBJ1-1; D uncertain. The CDR3 covers 13 residues. Germline V gene data show CDR1 as LNHDA and CDR2 as SQIVND (reference sequence). Trimming shortened V by 4 bases and J by 4 bases, and 10 bases separated the two germline ends. The CDR3 DNA is TGTGCCAGTAGTAGGTCGACTCTCACTGAAGCTTTCTTT. This gives the protein CASSRSTLTEAFF.

This chain links TRBV27 with TRBJ1-1; no definite D call. Per germline, CDR1 MNHEY and CDR2 SMNVEV (reference sequence). The germline V and J ends were trimmed by 0 bases and 1 base, with 6 bases remaining between them. This CDR3 is 14 amino acids long. The CDR3: CASSLSIRNTEAFF. CDR3 bases: TGTGCCAGCAGTTTATCGATTAGGAACACTGAAGCTTTCTTT.